Included here is one T cell receptor (beta chain) sequence, with context. V lost 0 bases to trimming and J lost 0 bases, with 14 bases between them. Germline CDR1 SGHVS, CDR2 FQNEAQ. The length of the CDR3 is 18 residues. This specimen comes from a study of blood T cell repertoires in COVID-19. The protocol was immunoSEQ multiplex PCR, while the TCRdb copy is restricted to in-frame clones and leaves out a portion. Here the sample spans 100,000 to 150,000 clones, 85% to 90% being singletons. This chain connects TRBV7-8 to TRBJ2-2; TRBD1 is a possible D gene (5 bases). Input material: peripheral blood. This receptor was identified in a man between 65 and 85 years old with active or convalescent COVID-19. CDR3 loop: CASSLAAYRQPNTGELFF. The CDR3 DNA is TGTGCCAGCAGCTTAGCGGCTTATAGACAGCCGAACACCGGGGAGCTGTTTTTT.